The 22 T cell receptor beta chains reported below all come from one sample, sequenced in a study of cytomegalovirus exposure and HLA in healthy donors. The primer mix had 60 Vbeta and 13 Jbeta primers. Generated by immunoSEQ multiplex PCR, the TCRdb table keeps only in-frame clones and is missing some. This table holds 200,000 to 250,000 clones, about 75% found once. Sequenced sample: PBMCs. The receptors come from a young woman in good health and CMV-seronegative.

This clone has more than one count but fewer than ten. The chain recombines TRBV5-1 with TRBJ2-1; 11 bases line up with TRBD2. V lost 2 bases, J lost 7 bases, and 2 bases stayed unmatched. The CDR3 consists of 14 residues. Per the germline V gene, CDR1 is SGHRS and CDR2 is YFSETQ. CDR3 nucleotides: TGCGCCAGCAGCTTCCTAGCGGGAGGAAATGAGCAGTTCTTC. Amino acid sequence: CASSFLAGGNEQFF.

The V gene is TRBV27, the J gene TRBJ1-4; weak D call: TRBD1 (5 bases). Germline V CDR1 and CDR2: MNHEY, SMNVEV (reference sequence). The CDR3 is 13 amino acids. The ends were cut back, 8 bases at V and 8 bases at J, with 15 bases in the middle. CDR3 sequence (DNA): TGTGCCAGCCGGAAGGGGCGGAACGAAAAACTGTTTTTT. Translating gives CASRKGRNEKLFF.

There are a few counts of this clone. The chain links TRBV7-9 to TRBJ1-6; maybe TRBD1 (5 bases). Trimming removed 4 bases at V and 10 bases at J, with 17 bases between. The V gene's germline CDR1 is SEHNR and CDR2 FQNEAQ (reference sequence). This CDR3 region has 15 residues. The CDR3 sequence is CASSSRWGAGSPLHF. CDR3 bases: TGTGCCAGCAGCTCCCGTTGGGGCGCGGGATCACCCCTCCACTTT.

The gene calls are TRBV7-3 and TRBJ2-7; D possibly corresponds to TRBD1 (5 bases). This CDR3 is built from 15 residues. The germline CDR1 and CDR2 sequences are SGHTA and FQGTGA. V was trimmed by 2 bases and J by 0 bases, leaving 11 bases between them. CDR3 amino acids: CASSLLPGLSYEQYF. In nucleotides, the CDR3 is TGTGCCAGCAGCTTATTGCCAGGGCTCTCCTACGAGCAGTACTTC.

This clone was recorded a few times. The gene calls are TRBV7-9 and TRBJ2-7; 9 nucleotides align to TRBD1. The junction had 4 bases not matched to a gene; V was cut back by 1 base and J by 3 bases. CDR1 and CDR2 (germline): SEHNR, FQNEAQ (reference sequence). This CDR3 region has 15 residues. The CDR3: CASSLGSGQGYEQYF. The CDR3 region has the DNA TGTGCCAGCAGCTTAGGGTCGGGACAGGGCTACGAGCAGTACTTC.

V usage is TRBV20-1 and J usage is TRBJ1-1, with TRBD1 identical over 8 bases. The V segment lost 5 bases and the J segment 7 bases; nucleotides outside the gene matches: 0. The CDR3 has 10 amino acids. Germline loops: CDR1 DFQATT, CDR2 SNEGSKA (reference sequence). As DNA, the CDR3 is TGCAGTGCTGACAGGGGTGAAGCTTTCTTT. Translation gives CSADRGEAFF.

The chain uses TRBV4-2 and TRBJ1-2; 8 bases agree with TRBD1. V shed 4 bases and J 3 bases; nucleotides not matched to a gene: 7. Per germline, CDR1 LGHNA and CDR2 YNFKEQ. This CDR3 region has 15 residues. CDR3 amino acids: CASSPHSTGDYGYTF. The CDR3 region has the DNA TGTGCCAGCAGCCCTCATTCGACAGGGGACTATGGCTACACCTTC.

This clone was found a few times. This rearrangement joins TRBV10-1 to TRBJ2-1; weak D call: TRBD1 (5 bases). Looked up from germline, CDR1 is WNHNN and CDR2 is SYGVQD (reference sequence). CDR3 length: 13 amino acids. Trimming cost V 8 bases and J 6 bases, with 14 bases left between them. The CDR3 sequence: CASAENRGNEQFF. CDR3 coding DNA: TGCGCCAGCGCCGAGAATAGGGGCAATGAGCAGTTCTTC.

This clone was observed a handful of times. The chain is built from TRBV5-5 and TRBJ2-7; the match to TRBD1 covers 8 bases. V shed 1 base and J 2 bases; nucleotides not matched to a gene: 2. The CDR3 loop spans 14 amino acids. Germline-derived CDR1 and CDR2 are SGHKS and YYEKEE (reference sequence). This CDR3 is CASSLTGGPYEQYF. CDR3 nucleotide sequence: TGTGCCAGCAGCTTGACAGGGGGGCCCTACGAGCAGTACTTC.

The chain has TRBV6-4 and TRBJ1-3, with D possibly matching TRBD1 (6 bases). This CDR3 comprises 17 residues. V was shortened by 5 bases and J by 0 bases, with 17 bases between the two germline ends. Germline assignment: CDR1 MRHNA and CDR2 SNTAGT. In DNA form, the CDR3 reads TGTGCCAGCAGTTACGCTACCCCAGGGGACTCTGGAAACACCATATATTTT. This gives the protein CASSYATPGDSGNTIYF.

V usage is TRBV29-1 and J usage is TRBJ2-3; D perhaps matches TRBD2 (5 bases). V was clipped by 1 base and J by 3 bases, with 17 bases between them. Germline V lookup: CDR1 SQVTM, CDR2 ANQGSEA. CDR3 length equals 16 residues. In nucleotides, the CDR3 is TGCAGCGTTGAAGGAGGGCAGGCTGCTGGGACAGATACGCAGTATTTT. It encodes CSVEGGQAAGTDTQYF.

A note on this clone: The same CDR3 also results from other DNA sequences found in this sample. The chain links TRBV2 to TRBJ1-2; no reliable D call. The length of the CDR3 is 13 residues. The V gene lost 1 base and the J gene lost 2 bases, with 5 bases spanning the gap. Germline V CDR1 and CDR2: SNHLY, FYNNEI. CDR3 bases: TGTGCCAGCAGTGAAGGCCGGAACTATGGCTACACCTTC. Translated: CASSEGRNYGYTF.

The genes are TRBV2 and TRBJ1-3; 7 bases map to TRBD1. The CDR3 has 14 residues. The germline gives CDR1 SNHLY, CDR2 FYNNEI. V dropped 8 bases and J dropped 1; count of bases not matched to a gene: 5. The CDR3 here is CASGMDRSGNTIYF. CDR3 bases: TGTGCCAGCGGGATGGACAGGTCTGGAAACACCATATATTTT.

This rearrangement joins TRBV11-1 to TRBJ2-5, with 11 nucleotides matching TRBD1. After removal of 5 bases from V and 4 bases from J, the junction contained 6 bases not matched to a gene. The length of the CDR3 is 15 residues. From germline, CDR1 is SGHAT and CDR2 FQDESV (reference sequence). The CDR3 bases are TGTGCCAGCAGCCCCGGACAGGGGGCTGGAGAGACCCAGTACTTC. Its translation: CASSPGQGAGETQYF.

The chain couples TRBV5-5 to TRBJ2-2; TRBD2 matches at 8 bases. This CDR3 is 16 amino acids long. V was clipped by 5 bases and J by 3 bases; unmatched bases: 9. Looked up from germline, CDR1 is SGHKS and CDR2 is YYEKEE (reference sequence). DNA of the CDR3: TGTGCCAGCAGTCCTAGGACTAGCCCGCACACCGGGGAGCTGTTTTTT. Protein sequence: CASSPRTSPHTGELFF.

The V gene is TRBV10-3, the J gene TRBJ2-1; weak D call: TRBD1 (8 bases). Trimming left V 6 bases short and J 1 base short, with 13 bases between. The CDR3 runs 15 residues. Looked up from germline, CDR1 is ENHRY and CDR2 is SYGVKD. The CDR3 region is CAISDRGGSYNEQFF. The CDR3 DNA is TGTGCCATCAGCGACAGGGGAGGGTCCTACAATGAGCAGTTCTTC.

CDR3 amino acids: CASSWGSGSPTGELFF. The CDR3 DNA follows: TGTGCCAGCAGCTGGGGGAGCGGGAGTCCGACCGGGGAGCTGTTTTTT. V is TRBV7-6 and J is TRBJ2-2; TRBD2 aligns across 8 bases. This CDR3 comprises 16 residues. The germline V gene has CDR1 SGHVS and CDR2 FNYEAQ. The ends lost 4 bases at V and 5 bases at J; junction bases unmatched: 9.

V is TRBV2 and J is TRBJ1-1; TRBD1 is a possible D gene (5 bases). CDR3 length: 15 residues. Germline V CDR1 and CDR2: SNHLY, FYNNEI. The V end was cut by 1 base, the J end by 5 bases, with 14 bases between. CDR3 sequence reads: CASSEVGRVTTEAFF. The DNA of the CDR3 is TGTGCCAGCAGTGAAGTAGGCAGGGTGACAACTGAAGCTTTCTTT.

The rearrangement joins TRBV19 to TRBJ1-5, with a possible D match to TRBD1 (6 bases). The CDR3 covers 15 residues. V gave up 7 bases and J gave up 1 base, with 14 bases separating them. Germline V gives CDR1 LNHDA, CDR2 SQIVND (reference sequence). CDR3 sequence (DNA): TGTGCCAGTAAGGACAGCATCGGGAGCAATCAGCCCCAGCATTTT. Amino acids: CASKDSIGSNQPQHF.

The genes are TRBV7-2 and TRBJ2-5, with no clear D. V lost 1 base and J 3 bases, leaving 9 bases between the germline ends. The CDR3 has 14 residues. The germline CDR1 and CDR2 sequences are SGHTA and FQGNSA. The CDR3 region is CASSLDPQKETQYF. Written as DNA, the CDR3 is TGTGCCAGCAGCTTAGATCCACAGAAAGAGACCCAGTACTTC. The whole variable domain, remainder taken from reference TRBV7-2 and TRBJ2-5, is GAGVSQSPSNKVTEKGKDVELRCDPISGHTALYWYRQSLGQGLEFLIYFQGNSAPDKSGLPSDRFSAERTGGSVSTLTIQRTQQEDSAVYLCASSLDPQKETQYFGPGTRLLVL.

This chain uses TRBV6-5 with TRBJ1-3; 7 bases are shared with TRBD1. This CDR3 region has 15 residues. The junction had 5 bases not matched to a gene; V was cut back by 4 bases and J by 2 bases. Germline CDR1 and CDR2: MNHEY and SVGAGI. The CDR3 sequence is CASSSGGWTGNTIYF. As DNA, the CDR3 is TGTGCCAGCAGTTCAGGGGGTTGGACTGGAAACACCATATATTTT.

The sample holds a few counts of this clone. V and J are TRBV29-1 and TRBJ2-1, with a possible D match to TRBD2 (7 bases). The V end lost 7 bases, the J end lost 0 bases, and 13 bases lay between the germline ends. This CDR3 contains 14 residues. CDR1 and CDR2 from the germline V gene are SQVTM and ANQGSEA. For the CDR3, the DNA is TGCAGCGGGGGAGGGGGAGGCTCCTACAATGAGCAGTTCTTC. Translation: CSGGGGGSYNEQFF.